The present T cell receptor (beta chain) was sequenced within a study of blood T cell repertoires in COVID-19. Study as a whole: COVID-19 samples, acute and convalescent, were from the United States, Italy and Spain.

Method: immunoSEQ multiplex PCR; TCRdb's copy keeps in-frame clones and lacks some. The table has 130,000 or so clones, approximately 84% seen once. V dropped 2 bases and J dropped 9; count of bases not matched to a gene: 7. The CDR3 sequence is 15 residues long. From germline, CDR1 is SGHAT and CDR2 FQNNGV. The chain links TRBV11-2 to TRBJ2-2; 9 positions agree with TRBD2. Material for sequencing was peripheral blood. This TCR was sampled from a woman of 80 years or more with acute or convalescent COVID-19. The CDR3 sequence is CASSLSRGGARELFF. The CDR3 DNA reads as TGTGCCAGCAGCTTATCTCGCGGGGGGGCCCGGGAGCTGTTTTTT.